These 9 T cell receptor beta chains were all obtained from the same sample, sequenced in a study of siplizumab effects on memory and regulatory T cells. Using immunoSEQ multiplex PCR, the repertoire was profiled, and TCRdb retains in-frame clones only, with some absent. The table records about 120,000 clones, roughly 94% of them present only once. The sequenced material came from non-Treg CD4+ T cells sorted from blood. These receptors came from a human donor in good health.

The rearrangement links TRBV21-1 to TRBJ2-3; the table gives TRBD1 as D, unverified against the DNA. TRBV21-1 is flagged as a pseudogene. The CDR3 has 15 residues. CDR3 protein: CASSKAPGSTDTQYF. The CDR3 DNA reads TGTGCCAGCAGCAAAGCTCCAGGCAGCACAGATACGCAGTATTTT.

The count of this clone is one. The chain couples TRBV18 to TRBJ2-7; D unresolved. CDR3 length equals 14 residues. Germline CDR1 and CDR2: KGHSH and LQKENI. Between the trimmed V and J ends, which lost 3 bases and 3 bases, there was a span of 12 bases. CDR3 sequence (DNA): TGTGCCAGCTCACCCGACCCCTTTTACTACGAGCAGTACTTC. Translation gives CASSPDPFYYEQYF.

This rearrangement joins TRBV14 to TRBJ2-7; D is uncertain. Germline V gives CDR1 SGHDN, CDR2 FVKESK. The CDR3 is 11 amino acids. With 3 bases removed from V and 3 bases from J, the gap between germline ends came to 3 bases. As DNA, the CDR3 is TGTGCCAGCAGCCACGGCTACGAGCAGTACTTC. Protein: CASSHGYEQYF.

About this clone: Other DNA sequences in this specimen translate into the identical CDR3. The chain links TRBV11-3 to TRBJ2-1, with D possibly matching TRBD1 (7 bases). V lost 0 bases and J 0 bases, leaving 15 bases between the germline ends. Germline V lookup: CDR1 SGHNT, CDR2 YENEEA. The CDR3 is made up of 18 amino acids. In nucleotides, the CDR3 is TGTGCCAGCAGCTTAGACCAGGGGGGCTCTTCCTCCTACAATGAGCAGTTCTTC. The encoded protein is CASSLDQGGSSSYNEQFF.

J is TRBJ2-1 and V is TRBV9; the match to TRBD1 covers 10 bases. Germline CDR1 and CDR2: SGDLS and YYNGEE. The V and J ends lost 0 bases and 7 bases, in that order; junction bases with no gene match: 13. The CDR3 sequence is 18 residues long. DNA of the CDR3: TGTGCCAGCAGCGTAGTTCCCGTCGGGACAGGGGCTGTGAATGAGCAGTTCTTC. Its translation is CASSVVPVGTGAVNEQFF.

This sequence joins TRBV18 and TRBJ1-1; a weak D match, TRBD1 (6 bases). Germline CDR1 KGHSH, CDR2 LQKENI. V was shortened by 2 bases and J by 5 bases, with 24 bases between the two germline ends. CDR3 length equals 18 residues. In DNA form, the CDR3 reads TGTGCCAGCTCACCAAAATCTGGAGGGACGGTGAGGGGGACTGAAGCTTTCTTT. As protein: CASSPKSGGTVRGTEAFF.

J is TRBJ1-2 and V is TRBV19, with D unclear. Per germline, CDR1 LNHDA and CDR2 SQIVND (reference sequence). CDR3 length: 13 amino acids. The V end lost 3 bases, the J end lost 7 bases, and 12 bases lay between the germline ends. The CDR3 here is CASSINQAFGYTF. The CDR3 nucleotides are TGTGCCAGTAGTATCAACCAGGCCTTTGGCTACACCTTC.

The chain carries TRBV7-8 and TRBJ2-1, with D perhaps being TRBD1 or TRBD2 (6 bases each). V lost 7 bases and J 3 bases, leaving 16 bases between the germline ends. CDR1 is SGHVS, CDR2 FQNEAQ, per germline. CDR3 length: 15 residues. The CDR3: CASTQRGDNYNEQFF. The CDR3 nucleotides are TGTGCCAGCACCCAAAGGGGGGACAACTACAATGAGCAGTTCTTC.

This clone has only one observation. This chain links TRBV28 with TRBJ1-5, with D maybe TRBD1 (5 bases). This CDR3 region has 14 residues. Germline loops: CDR1 MDHEN, CDR2 SYDVKM. V was cut by 7 bases and J by 3 bases, with 13 bases left in between. CDR3 DNA sequence: TGTGCCAGCAATGCGGCAGGGCTCAATCAGCCCCAGCATTTT. Protein: CASNAAGLNQPQHF.